This entry is about one T cell receptor (beta chain). Its binding antigen is unknown. Per-base qualities were not stored, and no clone one base away is much larger. The record originates from a study of shared clonotypes between healthy human individuals (TCRdb year 2020). At the level of the whole study: A few men and a couple of women, aged 18 to 49 years, made up the cohort. Per donor, three plates each were used for CD4 naive and CD4 memory, two for CD8 naive, and one for CD8 memory. Blood TCR repertoires of about five healthy adults were deeply sequenced to estimate repertoire size and the extent of clonotype sharing between individuals. To increase sequencing depth and limit assay-specific biases, TCR repertoire library preparation and sequencing were carried out by different laboratories using diverse techniques. Between about 0.8 and 9 billion PBMCs per donor were obtained by leukapheresis. Here is what the overall study found, with its caveats: Sharing across a handful of donors was observed for about 5% of naive CD4, 3% to 3.5% of naive CD8, over 2% of memory CD4, and around 0.44% of memory CD8 clonotypes. The genetic and exposure-history diversity represented was limited by the small number of donors. Naive subsets generally had larger estimated clonotype richness than memory subsets did. Pairwise subsampling led to the expectation that sequencing depth would affect the degree of clonotype sharing among donors. Even with the large sequencing depth, rarefaction of the sorted-subset datasets indicated that sequencing was incomplete. Sampling was restricted to blood, and TCR repertoires in tissues likely differ from the TCR repertoires found in blood. Higher generation probabilities were observed for clonotypes shared by all four sorted-subset donors than for non-shared clonotypes.

There are 15 amino acids in the CDR3, from cysteine to phenylalanine inclusive. The kept DNA is CDR3 alone, 45 bases in frame from the first base. From V the trimming removes 6 bases and from J it removes 7 bases, while the gene matches leave 11 bases of the junction unaccounted for. As encoded in the germline V gene, CDR1 is KGHSH while CDR2 is LQKENI. Using the deep immunoSEQ assay, TCR CDR3 regions were amplified from genomic DNA by multiplex PCR. Extracted genomic DNA from each cell subset was spread evenly across all wells of several immunoSEQ 96-well plates, with each plate serving as a replicate. Each replicate PCR for sorted subsets received approximately 200 ng genomic DNA, equal to roughly 30,000 T cell genomes. Purified libraries were measured with a Qubit 3.0 fluorometer, size-checked on a Bioanalyzer 2100, and measured again with the KAPA Library Quantification kit. Every immunoSEQ 96-well plate was sequenced on a dedicated single-read 150-cycle Illumina NextSeq 550 flow cell. As for how the authors treated the data: The immunoSEQ output contained only junctional sequences without quality scores, so filtering could not match that applied to full-length reads. Sequences were annotated with PyIR, a Python wrapper for IgBLAST v1.9, using IMGT germline references to assign V/J genes and CDR3. Any read was removed if the V/J assignment was weak (E-value above 1e-6), the CDR3 was missing, or the read contained stop codons, out-of-frame junctions, or ambiguous translated residues. V3J clonotypes were defined by identical inferred V gene, J gene, and CDR3 amino acid sequence. The percentage overlap between two repertoires was calculated by dividing the number of shared unique clonotypes by the size of the smaller repertoire. RTK rarefaction, the Chao1 estimator, and Recon v2.1 estimates of unobserved clonotypes were used to assess repertoire richness. OLGA was used to compute generation probabilities for all TCRbeta clonotypes that the gDNA method yielded from a handful of donors. In TCRdb, the immuneACCESS table is reduced to in-frame sequences with V and J assigned. These tables do not hold every clone; where another copy was compared, an unresolved V gene accounts for under half, and the others remain unexplained. V, J and clone size are those of that table, while D and trimming were read from the DNA. For this sample the table gives about 1.5 million clones, of which roughly 96% were detected only once. The ten top clones hold about 1.2% of the sample.

The donors were healthy, HIV-negative adults who had no recently reported acute infections or vaccinations. All donors were Caucasian adults living in Nashville, Tennessee, USA. CD4+ T cells were enriched through magnetic negative selection, after which naive cells were positively selected on CD45RA and the remaining negative fraction served as the memory subset. After blood collection by leukapheresis, PBMCs were isolated using Ficoll-Histopaque density gradient centrifugation and then cryopreserved in the vapor phase of liquid nitrogen. Analytical flow cytometry was used to check the purity and quantity of each magnetically sorted T cell population. Genomic DNA was isolated from each sorted fraction and quantified by UV absorbance on a Nanodrop 2000c.

The receptor's source is a man aged 30 to 39 in good health. The sequence links TRBV18 to TRBJ2-1; the junction holds 8 bases that match TRBD2. Sequenced input: naive CD4+ T cells sorted from blood. What the cell subset or site label conveys for this sample: CD45RA+ positively selected. In nucleotides, the sequence is TGTGCCAGCTCTCAGGGGCTAGCGGGTATGAATGAGCAGTTCTTC. Its protein product is CASSQGLAGMNEQFF. Full variable domain (CDR3 extended with the reference TRBV18 and TRBJ2-1 proteins): NAGVMQNPRHLVRRRGQEARLRCSPMKGHSHVYWYRQLPEEGLKFMVYLQKENIIDESGMPKERFSAEFPKEGPSILRIQQVVRGDSAAYFCASSQGLAGMNEQFFGPGTRLTVL.